The 22 T cell receptor beta chains listed next were all sequenced from one sample in a study of beta chain features in type 1 diabetes. The authors reverse transcribed all of the isolated RNA, so sequencing captured expressed TCRB transcripts. The repertoire was sequenced with immunoSEQ multiplex PCR; TCRdb's copy has only in-frame clones and lacks some. The sample yields roughly 450,000 clones, roughly 11% seen once. The material sequenced was naive CD4+ T cells from blood. All receptors come from a woman under 30 in good health.

To note about this clone: Other DNA sequences in this sample translate to the same CDR3. The chain links TRBV5-1 to TRBJ2-3, with 9 nucleotides matching TRBD1. From germline, CDR1 is SGHRS and CDR2 YFSETQ. The length of the CDR3 is 14 residues. After removal of 4 bases from V and 3 bases from J, the junction contained 3 bases not matched to a gene. In nucleotides, the CDR3 is TGCGCCAGCAGCCTGGACAGGGGAACAGATACGCAGTATTTT. It is translated as CASSLDRGTDTQYF.

This clone turned up a few times. The rearrangement links TRBV29-1 to TRBJ1-3; D gene uncertain. Germline CDR1 SQVTM, CDR2 ANQGSEA. V was cut by 7 bases and J by 1 base, with 11 bases left in between. The CDR3 consists of 13 residues. The CDR3, as DNA: TGCAGCGCCCAGATCATATCTGGAAACACCATATATTTT. Translation: CSAQIISGNTIYF.

This sequence joins TRBV7-8 and TRBJ2-5; 8 bases are a match to TRBD1. CDR1 is SGHVS and CDR2 is FQNEAQ in the germline V gene. J was trimmed by 3 bases and V by 3 bases; bases with no gene match: 3. CDR3 length: 14 residues. CDR3 amino acids: CASSLRQGKETQYF. The CDR3 region has the DNA TGTGCCAGCAGCTTGAGACAGGGGAAAGAGACCCAGTACTTC.

This clone was recorded a few times. The V and J genes are TRBV7-9 and TRBJ2-3, with a weak D call TRBD2 (6 bases). Trimming stripped 5 bases from V and 1 base from J, with 16 bases between. Germline V gene sequence: CDR1 SEHNR, CDR2 FQNEAQ (reference sequence). CDR3 length: 16 residues. The CDR3 protein is CASSHRGGVRTDTQYF. CDR3 nucleotide sequence: TGTGCCAGCAGCCACCGGGGCGGGGTACGCACAGATACGCAGTATTTT.

This clone has a handful of counts. The J gene is TRBJ1-1, the V gene TRBV27, with no clear D. V lost 5 bases to trimming and J lost 2 bases, with 3 bases between them. Germline CDR1 MNHEY, CDR2 SMNVEV (reference sequence). The CDR3 loop spans 11 amino acids. The DNA for the CDR3 is TGTGCCAGCAGTAAAAACACTGAAGCTTTCTTT. It specifies CASSKNTEAFF.

This sequence joins TRBV9 and TRBJ2-7; the D gene is possibly TRBD2 (5 bases). CDR1 and CDR2 (germline): SGDLS, YYNGEE. The CDR3 spans 17 residues. Trimming pared 2 bases from V and 4 bases from J, leaving 22 bases between. The CDR3 spells CASSVGNHSFRRYEQYV. The CDR3 nucleotides are TGTGCCAGCAGCGTCGGGAACCATTCTTTCCGGAGGTACGAGCAGTACGTC.

This clone was detected only a few times. The chain has TRBV28 and TRBJ2-3; D unclear. This CDR3 region has 12 residues. The ends were cut back, 5 bases at V and 7 bases at J, with 10 bases in the middle. In germline, CDR1 is MDHEN, CDR2 SYDVKM. The CDR3 sequence: CASSPSLHTQYF. The CDR3 DNA reads TGTGCCAGCAGTCCCAGTTTGCATACGCAGTATTTT.

The genes are TRBV4-3 and TRBJ1-2, with D possibly being TRBD1 (5 bases). Germline CDR1 is LGHNA and CDR2 is YSLEER. This CDR3 contains 15 residues. Trimming pared 1 base from V and 4 bases from J, leaving 13 bases between. The CDR3 sequence: CASSQGRGQPYGYTF. The CDR3, as DNA: TGCGCCAGCAGCCAAGGCCGCGGACAACCCTATGGCTACACCTTC.

This clone appeared a few times. The chain combines TRBV15 with TRBJ1-6; 7 nucleotides align to TRBD1. Trimming cost V 3 bases and J 10 bases; bases outside gene matches: 6. The V gene's germline CDR1 is LNHNV and CDR2 YYDKDF (reference sequence). There are 14 residues in the CDR3. DNA of the CDR3: TGTGCCACCAGCAGGGGACAGAGGACCTCACCCCTCCACTTT. This codes for CATSRGQRTSPLHF.

The rearrangement uses TRBV28 and TRBJ2-1, with 8 nucleotides matching TRBD2. The CDR3 runs to 15 residues. Trimming at V came to 4 bases and at J to 4 bases, leaving 6 bases not matched to a gene. The germline CDR1 and CDR2 sequences are MDHEN and SYDVKM. The CDR3 loop is CASSSPLAEYNEQFF. The CDR3 nucleotides read TGTGCCAGCAGTTCTCCACTAGCGGAGTACAATGAGCAGTTCTTC.

The V call is TRBV14, the J call TRBJ2-7; tentatively, D is TRBD1 or TRBD2 (5 bases each). Trimming cost V 4 bases and J 2 bases, with 9 bases left between them. Germline CDR1 is SGHDN and CDR2 is FVKESK. The length of the CDR3 is 13 residues. The CDR3 spells CASSPGRPYEQYV. The CDR3 DNA is TGTGCCAGCAGCCCGGGACGGCCCTACGAGCAGTACGTC.

CDR3 nucleotide sequence: TGTGCCAGCAGCGTACGCCGGGACAGGGTTGGTCAAGAGACCCAGTACTTC. Encoded protein: CASSVRRDRVGQETQYF. The rearrangement links TRBV7-2 to TRBJ2-5; 9 bases fit TRBD1. The germline gives CDR1 SGHTA, CDR2 FQGNSA. The trim removed 5 bases at V and 2 bases at J, leaving 12 bases unmatched. CDR3 length: 17 residues.

This clone occurred a few times. The chain couples TRBV7-9 to TRBJ1-6; D unclear. V was cut by 5 bases and J by 7 bases, with 12 bases left in between. CDR1 is SEHNR, CDR2 FQNEAQ, per germline (reference sequence). This CDR3 has 14 residues. The CDR3 sequence: CASSLGRENSPLHF. Here the CDR3 DNA reads TGTGCCAGCAGCCTCGGACGGGAGAATTCACCCCTCCACTTT.

This clone has more than one count but fewer than ten. The chain has TRBV18 and TRBJ2-5, with D unclear. Between the trimmed V and J ends, which lost 3 bases and 6 bases, there was a span of 5 bases. Per the germline V gene, CDR1 is KGHSH and CDR2 is LQKENI. This CDR3 has 11 residues. CDR3 residues: CASSPMKTQYF. Written as DNA, the CDR3 is TGTGCCAGCTCACCGATGAAGACCCAGTACTTC.

The DNA for the CDR3 is TGTGCCAGCAGCCCAAGGGCACGCGGGAATGTTTGGGAGACCCAGTACTTC. Protein product: CASSPRARGNVWETQYF. This chain uses TRBV9 with TRBJ2-5; the D gene is possibly TRBD2 (6 bases). The CDR3 has 17 residues. Germline assignment: CDR1 SGDLS and CDR2 YYNGEE. Trimming took off 4 bases at V and 5 bases at J, with 24 bases between the two ends.

There are a few counts of this clone. This chain joins TRBV7-3 and TRBJ2-7; 10 nucleotides align to TRBD2. From germline, CDR1 is SGHTA and CDR2 FQGTGA. The CDR3 runs 15 residues. After removal of 2 bases from V and 2 bases from J, the junction contained 3 bases not matched to a gene. CDR3: CASSLGAGGPYEQYF. CDR3 bases: TGTGCCAGCAGCTTAGGAGCGGGAGGGCCCTACGAGCAGTACTTC.

The gene calls are TRBV7-2 and TRBJ1-2; 7 bases agree with TRBD1. The V segment lost 4 bases and the J segment 3 bases; nucleotides outside the gene matches: 8. The germline CDR1 and CDR2 sequences are SGHTA and FQGNSA. This CDR3 comprises 15 residues. The CDR3 region is CASSSPDRDYYGYTF. CDR3 DNA: TGTGCCAGCAGCTCCCCCGACAGGGATTACTATGGCTACACCTTC.

This chain connects TRBV7-9 to TRBJ2-5; D unresolved. This CDR3 is 14 amino acids long. Germline-derived CDR1 and CDR2 are SEHNR and FQNEAQ (reference sequence). The ends were cut back, 0 bases at V and 1 base at J, with 6 bases in the middle. The CDR3 loop reads CASSLAAGQETQYF. The CDR3 nucleotides read TGTGCCAGCAGCTTAGCGGCAGGCCAAGAGACCCAGTACTTC.

This chain joins TRBV5-1 and TRBJ1-2; weak D call: TRBD1 (5 bases). Trimming pared 1 base from V and 4 bases from J, leaving 11 bases between. Germline V gene lookup returns CDR1 SGHRS and CDR2 YFSETQ. The length of the CDR3 is 14 residues. CDR3 protein: CASSLPGSGYGYTF. The DNA of the CDR3 is TGCGCCAGCAGCTTGCCAGGGTCGGGCTATGGCTACACCTTC.

The chain carries TRBV14 and TRBJ1-2; D remains unclear. CDR1 and CDR2 from the germline V gene are SGHDN and FVKESK. V shed 4 bases and J shed 3 bases, with 6 bases lying between them. This CDR3 is 12 amino acids long. CDR3 amino acids: CASSRLDYGYTF. CDR3 bases: TGTGCCAGCAGCCGACTGGACTATGGCTACACCTTC.

The genes are TRBV5-1 and TRBJ2-1; TRBD2 aligns across 7 bases. The V and J ends lost 1 base and 5 bases, in that order; junction bases with no gene match: 6. CDR3 size: 15 residues. Germline CDR1 is SGHRS and CDR2 is YFSETQ. This chain's CDR3 is CASSLMASGDNEQFF. CDR3 nucleotides: TGCGCCAGCAGCTTGATGGCTAGCGGAGACAATGAGCAGTTCTTC.

This clone was detected a few times. The V and J genes are TRBV2 and TRBJ1-1, with D tentatively TRBD1 (6 bases). V was clipped by 8 bases and J by 0 bases, with 13 bases between them. The CDR3 contains 14 residues. Germline V CDR1 and CDR2: SNHLY, FYNNEI. Here the CDR3 reads CASGRAGVNTEAFF. Here the CDR3 DNA reads TGTGCCAGCGGCAGAGCAGGGGTGAACACTGAAGCTTTCTTT.